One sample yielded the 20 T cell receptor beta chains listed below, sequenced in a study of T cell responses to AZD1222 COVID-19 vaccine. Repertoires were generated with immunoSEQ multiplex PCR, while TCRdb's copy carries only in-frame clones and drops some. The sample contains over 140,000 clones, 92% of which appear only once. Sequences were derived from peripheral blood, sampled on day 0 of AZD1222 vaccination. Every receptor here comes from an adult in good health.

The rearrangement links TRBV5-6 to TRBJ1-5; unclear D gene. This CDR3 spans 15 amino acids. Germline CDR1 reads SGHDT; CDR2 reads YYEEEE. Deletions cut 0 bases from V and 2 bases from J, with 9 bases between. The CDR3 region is CASSLGQVGNQPQHF. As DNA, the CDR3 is TGTGCCAGCAGCTTGGGCCAGGTAGGCAATCAGCCCCAGCATTTT.

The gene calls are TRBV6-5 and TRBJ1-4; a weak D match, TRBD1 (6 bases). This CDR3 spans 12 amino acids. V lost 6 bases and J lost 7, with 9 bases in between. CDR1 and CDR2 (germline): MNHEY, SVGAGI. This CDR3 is CASRDSAEKLFF. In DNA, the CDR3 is TGTGCCAGCAGGGACAGTGCTGAAAAACTGTTTTTT.

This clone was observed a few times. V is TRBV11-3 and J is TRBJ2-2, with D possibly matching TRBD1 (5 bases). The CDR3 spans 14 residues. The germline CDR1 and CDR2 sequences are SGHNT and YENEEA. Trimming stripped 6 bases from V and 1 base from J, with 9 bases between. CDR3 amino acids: CASRRTQNTGELFF. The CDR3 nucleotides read TGTGCCAGCAGAAGGACACAGAACACCGGGGAGCTGTTTTTT.

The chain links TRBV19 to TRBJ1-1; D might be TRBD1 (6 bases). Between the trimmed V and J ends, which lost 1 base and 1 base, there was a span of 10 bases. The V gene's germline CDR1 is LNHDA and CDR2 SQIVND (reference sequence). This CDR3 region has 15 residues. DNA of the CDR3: TGTGCCAGTAGTATAGGGTTACAGGGGAACACTGAAGCTTTCTTT. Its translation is CASSIGLQGNTEAFF. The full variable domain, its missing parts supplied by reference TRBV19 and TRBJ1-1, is DGGITQSPKYLFRKEGQNVTLSCEQNLNHDAMYWYRQDPGQGLRLIYYSQIVNDFQKGDIAEGYSVSREKKESFPLTVTSAQKNPTAFYLCASSIGLQGNTEAFFGQGTRLTVV.

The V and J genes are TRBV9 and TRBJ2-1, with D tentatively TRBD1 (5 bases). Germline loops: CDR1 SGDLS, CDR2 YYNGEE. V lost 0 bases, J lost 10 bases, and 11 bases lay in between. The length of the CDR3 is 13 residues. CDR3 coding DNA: TGTGCCAGCAGCGTAGGGACATCCAACGAGCAGTTCTTC. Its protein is CASSVGTSNEQFF.

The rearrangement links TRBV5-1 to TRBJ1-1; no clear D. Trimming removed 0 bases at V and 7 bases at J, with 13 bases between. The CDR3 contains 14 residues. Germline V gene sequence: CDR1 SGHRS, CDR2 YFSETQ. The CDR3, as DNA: TGCGCCAGCAGCTTGGGCCATAGATCCCTTGAAGCTTTCTTT. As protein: CASSLGHRSLEAFF.

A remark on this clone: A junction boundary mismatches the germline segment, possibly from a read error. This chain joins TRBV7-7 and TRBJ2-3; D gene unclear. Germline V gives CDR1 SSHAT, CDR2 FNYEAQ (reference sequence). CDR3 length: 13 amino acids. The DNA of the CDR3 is TGTGCTAGCAGCTTAGGAGGCACAGATACGCAGTATTTT. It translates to CASSLGGTDTQYF. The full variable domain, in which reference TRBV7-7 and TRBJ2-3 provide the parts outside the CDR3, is GAGVSQSPRYKVTKRGQDVTLRCDPISSHATLYWYQQALGQGPEFLTYFNYEAQPDKSGLPSDRFSAERPEGSISTLTIQRTEQRDSAMYRCASSLGGTDTQYFGPGTRLTVL.

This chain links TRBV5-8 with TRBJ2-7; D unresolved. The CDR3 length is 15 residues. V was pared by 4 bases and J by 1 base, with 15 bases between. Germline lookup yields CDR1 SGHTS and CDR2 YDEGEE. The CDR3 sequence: CASSPLLGDSYEQYF. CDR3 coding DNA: TGTGCCAGCAGCCCCCTTTTGGGCGATTCCTACGAGCAGTACTTC.

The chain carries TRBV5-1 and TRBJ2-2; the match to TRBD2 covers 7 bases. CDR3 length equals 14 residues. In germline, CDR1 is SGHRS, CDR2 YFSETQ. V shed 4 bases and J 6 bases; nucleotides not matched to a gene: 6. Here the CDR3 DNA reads TGCGCCAGCAGCCTCACCCTAGCGGCCGGGGAGCTGTTTTTT. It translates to CASSLTLAAGELFF.

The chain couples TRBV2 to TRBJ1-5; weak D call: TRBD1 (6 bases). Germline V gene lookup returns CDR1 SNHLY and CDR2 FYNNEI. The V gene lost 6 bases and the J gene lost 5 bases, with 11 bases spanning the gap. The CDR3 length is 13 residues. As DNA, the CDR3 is TGTGCCAGCAGATGGACAGAAGATCAGCCCCAGCATTTT. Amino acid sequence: CASRWTEDQPQHF.

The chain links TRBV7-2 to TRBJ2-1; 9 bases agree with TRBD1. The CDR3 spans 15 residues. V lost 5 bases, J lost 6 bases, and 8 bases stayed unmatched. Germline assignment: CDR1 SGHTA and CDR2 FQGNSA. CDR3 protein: CASSEPGTGFNEQFF. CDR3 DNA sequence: TGTGCCAGCAGCGAACCCGGGACAGGGTTCAATGAGCAGTTCTTC.

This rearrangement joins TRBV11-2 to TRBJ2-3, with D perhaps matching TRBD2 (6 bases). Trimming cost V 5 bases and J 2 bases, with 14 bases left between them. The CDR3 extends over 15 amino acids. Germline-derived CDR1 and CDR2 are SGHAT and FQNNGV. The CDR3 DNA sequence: TGTGCCAGCAGCCCTTTTGGAGGGACCACAGATACGCAGTATTTT. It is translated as CASSPFGGTTDTQYF.

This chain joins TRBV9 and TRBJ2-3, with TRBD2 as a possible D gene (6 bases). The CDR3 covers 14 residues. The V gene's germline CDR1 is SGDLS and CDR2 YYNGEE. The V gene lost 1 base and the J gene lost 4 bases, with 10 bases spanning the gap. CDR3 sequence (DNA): TGTGCCAGCAGCGTATTCGGGGGACCAGATACGCAGTATTTT. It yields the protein CASSVFGGPDTQYF.

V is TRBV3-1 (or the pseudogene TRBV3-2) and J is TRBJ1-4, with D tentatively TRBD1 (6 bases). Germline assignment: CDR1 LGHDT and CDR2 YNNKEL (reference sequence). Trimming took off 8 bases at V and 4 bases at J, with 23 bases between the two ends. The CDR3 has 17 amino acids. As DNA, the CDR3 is TGTGCCAGCTCAAAGTTGTTAGTAGGGGGTATTAATGAAAAACTGTTTTTT. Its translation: CASSKLLVGGINEKLFF.

CDR3 residues: CASSLERGLGETQYF. The DNA of the CDR3 is TGTGCCAGCAGCTTAGAGAGGGGGCTAGGAGAGACCCAGTACTTC. This rearrangement joins TRBV7-2 to TRBJ2-5; 7 bases match TRBD1. CDR1 is SGHTA and CDR2 is FQGNSA in the germline V gene. This CDR3 region has 15 residues. The J segment lost 4 bases and the V segment lost 1 base, leaving 6 bases of the junction unmatched.

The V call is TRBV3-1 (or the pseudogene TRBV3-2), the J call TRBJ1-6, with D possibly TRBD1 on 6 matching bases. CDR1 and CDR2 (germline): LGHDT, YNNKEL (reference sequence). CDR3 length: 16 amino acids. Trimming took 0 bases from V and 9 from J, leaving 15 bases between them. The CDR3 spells CASSQDLFVGASPLHF. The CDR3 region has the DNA TGTGCCAGCAGCCAAGATCTCTTCGTGGGGGCTTCACCCCTCCACTTT.

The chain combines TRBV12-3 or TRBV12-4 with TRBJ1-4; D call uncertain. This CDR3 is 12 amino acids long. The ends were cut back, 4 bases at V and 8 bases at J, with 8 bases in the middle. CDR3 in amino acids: CASSYGVEKLFF. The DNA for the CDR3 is TGTGCCAGCAGTTATGGGGTCGAAAAACTGTTTTTT.

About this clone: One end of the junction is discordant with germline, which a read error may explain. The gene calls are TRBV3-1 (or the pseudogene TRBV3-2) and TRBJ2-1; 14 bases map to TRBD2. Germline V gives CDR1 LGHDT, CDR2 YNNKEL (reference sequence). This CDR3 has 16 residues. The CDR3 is CASGHLGTSGSSEQFF. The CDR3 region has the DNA TGTGCCAGCGGCCATCTAGGGACTAGCGGGAGTAGTGAGCAGTTCTTC.

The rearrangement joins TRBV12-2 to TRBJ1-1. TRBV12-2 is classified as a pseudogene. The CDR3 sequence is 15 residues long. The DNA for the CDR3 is TGTGCAAGTCGCTTAGAAAGGACTGCGAACACTGAAGCTTTCTTT. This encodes CASRLERTANTEAFF.

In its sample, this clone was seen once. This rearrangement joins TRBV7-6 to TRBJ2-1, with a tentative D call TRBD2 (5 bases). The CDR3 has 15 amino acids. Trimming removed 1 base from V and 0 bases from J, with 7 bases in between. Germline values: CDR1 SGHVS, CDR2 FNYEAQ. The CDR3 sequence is CASSLDGSSYNEQFF. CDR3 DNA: TGTGCCAGCAGCTTAGATGGGAGCTCCTACAATGAGCAGTTCTTC.